Shown below are 14 T cell receptor beta chains from a single sample sequenced in a study of cytomegalovirus exposure and HLA in healthy donors. This table comes from immunoSEQ multiplex PCR, and its TCRdb copy is limited to in-frame clones, with some not included. The data show over 200,000 clones, about 91% seen once. The sequenced sample consisted of PBMCs. These receptors originate from a woman between 18 and 29 years old in good health and CMV-seronegative.

The V and J genes are TRBV4-2 and TRBJ2-1; the D gene is possibly TRBD2 (6 bases). From germline, CDR1 is LGHNA and CDR2 YNFKEQ. V was trimmed by 0 bases and J by 4 bases, leaving 13 bases between them. The CDR3 extends over 16 amino acids. In DNA form, the CDR3 reads TGTGCCAGCAGCCAAGATAACGGGAGCGGTTACAATGAGCAGTTCTTC. This codes for CASSQDNGSGYNEQFF.

The rearrangement joins TRBV5-1 to TRBJ1-5; no definite D call. Trimming cost V 0 bases and J 2 bases, with 9 bases left between them. This CDR3 is 15 amino acids long. Germline CDR1 is SGHRS and CDR2 is YFSETQ. CDR3 loop: CASSLGGEGNQPQHF. The CDR3 DNA sequence: TGCGCCAGCAGCTTGGGTGGGGAGGGCAATCAGCCCCAGCATTTT.

The chain uses TRBV30 and TRBJ1-1, with 11 bases that match TRBD1. The J segment lost 6 bases and the V segment lost 5 bases, leaving 5 bases of the junction unmatched. The CDR3 is made up of 13 amino acids. CDR1 and CDR2 from the germline V gene are GTSNPN and SVGIG (reference sequence). CDR3 amino acids: CAWGTGGSSEAFF. As DNA, the CDR3 is TGTGCCTGGGGGACAGGGGGATCCTCTGAAGCTTTCTTT.

This clone has more than one count but fewer than ten. The gene calls are TRBV28 and TRBJ1-2; no firm D call. This CDR3 contains 13 residues. Germline loops: CDR1 MDHEN, CDR2 SYDVKM. Trimming cost V 8 bases and J 8 bases, with 18 bases left between them. This CDR3 reads CASGIGILRGYTF. The CDR3 region has the DNA TGTGCCAGCGGGATCGGGATCCTACGGGGCTACACCTTC.

The chain has TRBV28 and TRBJ2-1; possible D gene TRBD2, 6 bases. From germline, CDR1 is MDHEN and CDR2 SYDVKM. The CDR3 has 12 amino acids. Trimming left V 7 bases short and J 8 bases short, with 12 bases between. CDR3 loop: CASMGTLDEQFF. CDR3 bases: TGTGCCAGCATGGGGACTCTCGATGAGCAGTTCTTC. Full variable domain (outside the CDR3, taken from reference TRBV28 and TRBJ2-1): DVKVTQSSRYLVKRTGEKVFLECVQDMDHENMFWYRQDPGLGLRLIYFSYDVKMKEKGDIPEGYSVSREKKERFSLILESASTNQTSMYLCASMGTLDEQFFGPGTRLTVL.

The chain employs TRBV6-1 and TRBJ2-2; 7 nucleotides align to TRBD2. V dropped 3 bases and J dropped 4; count of bases not matched to a gene: 8. The CDR3 extends over 16 amino acids. The germline V gene has CDR1 MNHNS and CDR2 SASEGT. The CDR3 region has the DNA TGTGCCAGCAGTGACCTCGCAGCGGGGATCACCGGGGAGCTGTTTTTT. Translation gives CASSDLAAGITGELFF.

The chain links TRBV4-2 to TRBJ2-2; 7 nucleotides line up with TRBD2. The CDR3 covers 16 residues. Germline lookup yields CDR1 LGHNA and CDR2 YNFKEQ. V lost 2 bases to trimming and J lost 5 bases; unmatched junction nucleotides: 8. CDR3 amino acids: CASSQPQRGGTGELFF. The DNA of the CDR3 is TGTGCCAGCAGCCAACCTCAGCGGGGCGGGACCGGGGAGCTGTTTTTT.

CDR3 nucleotide sequence: TGCGCCAGCAGCCTTGACATAAACACTGAAGCTTTCTTT. Amino acid sequence: CASSLDINTEAFF. The chain recombines TRBV5-1 with TRBJ1-1; D not certain. This CDR3 has 13 residues. The V gene lost 4 bases and the J gene lost 2 bases, with 9 bases spanning the gap. CDR1 is SGHRS and CDR2 is YFSETQ in the germline V gene.

The chain combines TRBV27 with TRBJ2-7; maybe TRBD1 (6 bases). The germline gives CDR1 MNHEY, CDR2 SMNVEV (reference sequence). V was clipped by 2 bases and J by 3 bases, with 14 bases between them. CDR3 length: 15 amino acids. The CDR3 is CASSLRSGVFYEQYF. The CDR3 nucleotides read TGTGCCAGCAGTTTAAGGTCAGGGGTTTTCTACGAGCAGTACTTC.

This chain links TRBV7-8 with TRBJ2-7, with D possibly matching TRBD1 (6 bases). The V and J ends lost 5 bases and 6 bases respectively, with 11 bases between them. In germline, CDR1 is SGHVS, CDR2 FQNEAQ. There are 12 residues in the CDR3. CDR3 sequence: CASSRTEPEQYF. The CDR3 DNA reads as TGTGCCAGCAGCCGGACAGAACCCGAGCAGTACTTC.

The gene calls are TRBV14 and TRBJ2-3; 9 bases are a match to TRBD2. The V gene end was trimmed by 4 bases and the J gene end by 0 bases; junction bases not matched to a gene: 11. The germline CDR1 and CDR2 sequences are SGHDN and FVKESK. This CDR3 is 18 amino acids long. CDR3 region: CASSPHFAGGASTDTQYF. In DNA form, the CDR3 reads TGTGCCAGCAGCCCTCATTTTGCGGGAGGGGCGAGCACAGATACGCAGTATTTT.

This clone was seen more than once but under ten times. The chain carries TRBV5-4 and TRBJ2-3; D is possibly TRBD2 (5 bases). The CDR3 contains 16 residues. The V and J ends lost 2 bases and 3 bases respectively, with 16 bases between them. CDR1 and CDR2 from the germline V gene are SGHNT and YYREEE (reference sequence). The CDR3 loop reads CASSLDLAEGTDTQYF. The CDR3 nucleotides read TGTGCCAGCAGCTTAGATTTGGCCGAGGGAACAGATACGCAGTATTTT.

About this clone: Germline and junction disagree at one end, which may indicate a read error. This chain uses TRBV7-7 with TRBJ2-3; TRBD2 agrees at 14 bases. Looked up from germline, CDR1 is SSHAT and CDR2 is FNYEAQ (reference sequence). The CDR3 contains 17 residues. CDR3 sequence (DNA): TGTGCTAGCAGCCCACGGACTAGCGGGAGGAGCACAGATACGCAGTATTTT. Protein: CASSPRTSGRSTDTQYF.

The V and J genes are TRBV5-1 and TRBJ2-7; TRBD2 agrees at 15 bases. The CDR3 sequence is 17 residues long. The trim removed 3 bases at V and 5 bases at J, leaving 9 bases unmatched. CDR1 SGHRS and CDR2 YFSETQ come from the germline V gene. CDR3 DNA: TGCGCCAGCAGCTCTGGACTAGCGGGAGGGGGAAGCCACGAGCAGTACTTC. It specifies CASSSGLAGGGSHEQYF. Full variable domain (outside the CDR3, taken from reference TRBV5-1 and TRBJ2-7): KAGVTQTPRYLIKTRGQQVTLSCSPISGHRSVSWYQQTPGQGLQFLFEYFSETQRNKGNFPGRFSGRQFSNSRSEMNVSTLELGDSALYLCASSSGLAGGGSHEQYFGPGTRLTVT.